This TCR beta chain was captured by sequencing in a study of beta chain features in type 1 diabetes. Notes on the study in general: Relative to healthy donors, patients appeared to have naive, central memory and Treg TCRB repertoires that were more similar. Shortening of TCRB CDR3s, moderate but significant, appeared in all four CD4+ subsets of Type 1 diabetes patients. For type 1 diabetes patients, VDJ junctions showed fewer insertions and more deletions.

Isolated RNA was reverse transcribed in full, so expressed TCRB transcripts were sequenced. Only in-frame clones appear in the TCRdb table, and some are missing; sequencing was by immunoSEQ multiplex PCR. The repertoire includes hundreds of thousands of clones, approximately 15% of them detected once, and about 6.7% sits in the top ten. Regarding this clone: Antigen: not known.

This TCR came from a man aged 25-40 years in good health. The material sequenced was central memory CD4+ T cells from blood.

The DNA for the CDR3 is TGTGCCAGCAGCACCGGGACTAGCGGCCAAGAGACCCAGTACTTC. Protein: CASSTGTSGQETQYF. J is TRBJ2-5 and V is TRBV9; TRBD2 matches 11 bases. This CDR3 spans 15 amino acids. V was pared by 4 bases and J by 1 base, with 3 bases of the junction left unmatched. The V gene's germline CDR1 is SGDLS and CDR2 YYNGEE.